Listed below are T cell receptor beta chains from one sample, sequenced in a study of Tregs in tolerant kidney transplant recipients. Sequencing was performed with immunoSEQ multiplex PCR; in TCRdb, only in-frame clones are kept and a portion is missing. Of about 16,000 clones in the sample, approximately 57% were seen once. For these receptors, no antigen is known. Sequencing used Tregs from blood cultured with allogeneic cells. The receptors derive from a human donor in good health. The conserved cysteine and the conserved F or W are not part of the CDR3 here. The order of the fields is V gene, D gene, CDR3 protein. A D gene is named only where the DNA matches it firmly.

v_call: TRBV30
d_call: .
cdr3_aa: AWSPYRGIGGYT

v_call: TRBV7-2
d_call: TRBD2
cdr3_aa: ASSPRAGDHAYEQY

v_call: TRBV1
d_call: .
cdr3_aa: TSSLSGTEQF

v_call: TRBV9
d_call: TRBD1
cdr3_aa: ASSTRTGGAYNEQF

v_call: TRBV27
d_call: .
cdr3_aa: ASRPAGVNTEAF

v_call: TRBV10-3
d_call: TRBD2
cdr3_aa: AIGKSGRAGREQF

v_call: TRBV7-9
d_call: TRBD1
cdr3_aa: ASSLVGQLTEAF

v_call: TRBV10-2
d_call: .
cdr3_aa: ASSVSRSYEQY

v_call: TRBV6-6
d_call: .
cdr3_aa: ASSLRAYEQY

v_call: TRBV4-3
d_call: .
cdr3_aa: ASSQDKPRLGERVNNEQF

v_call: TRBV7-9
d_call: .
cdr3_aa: ASAQGGSGNTIY

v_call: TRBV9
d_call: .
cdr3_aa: ASSLDQETQY

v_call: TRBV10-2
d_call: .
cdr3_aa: ASSYQGGPNEKLF

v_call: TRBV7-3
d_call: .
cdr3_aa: ASSQTGPYHEQY

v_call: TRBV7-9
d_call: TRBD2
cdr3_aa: ASSPLGLGYTGELF

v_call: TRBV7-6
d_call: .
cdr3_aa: ASSLGGGAETQY

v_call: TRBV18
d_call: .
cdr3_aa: ASSLGSIDTQY

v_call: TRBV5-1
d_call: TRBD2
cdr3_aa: ASSFGLAAYQETQY

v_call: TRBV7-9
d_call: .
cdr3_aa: ASSLRDYEQF

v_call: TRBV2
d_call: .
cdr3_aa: ASKGWETQY

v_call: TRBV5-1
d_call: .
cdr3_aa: ASSLAGGGTGELF

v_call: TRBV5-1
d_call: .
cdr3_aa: ASSRGGDSYEQY

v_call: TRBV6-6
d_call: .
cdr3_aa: ASRRGPEGYT

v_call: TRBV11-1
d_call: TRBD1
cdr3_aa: ASSHGTGGNIQY

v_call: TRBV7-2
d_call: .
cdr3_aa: ASRRTVTDTQY

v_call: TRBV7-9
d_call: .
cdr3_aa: ASSLAGDKNIQY

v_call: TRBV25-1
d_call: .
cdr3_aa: ASSELRGHQPQH

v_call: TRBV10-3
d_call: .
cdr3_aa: AISRDASGTDTQY

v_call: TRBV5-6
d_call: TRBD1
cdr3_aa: ASSLARRTGHGYT

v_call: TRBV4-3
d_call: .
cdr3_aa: ASSQEDTGGAF

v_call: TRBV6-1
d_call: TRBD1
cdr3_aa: ASSRTGDEAF

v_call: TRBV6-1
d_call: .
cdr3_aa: ASRSFNEQF

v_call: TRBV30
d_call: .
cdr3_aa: AWSPDPAYEQY

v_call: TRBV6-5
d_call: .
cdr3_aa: ASSYLGCEQY

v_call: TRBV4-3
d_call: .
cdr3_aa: ASSQRRDTEAF

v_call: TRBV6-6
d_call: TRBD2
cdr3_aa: ASSYSIAGLTDTQY

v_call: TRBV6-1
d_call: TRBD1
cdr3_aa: ASTRTGGGYT

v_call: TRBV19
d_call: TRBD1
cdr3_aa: ASSQSPGTGGPWGETQY

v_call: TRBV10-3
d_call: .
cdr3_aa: AIGHRWDTQY

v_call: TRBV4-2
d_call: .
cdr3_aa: ASSRTVTEAF

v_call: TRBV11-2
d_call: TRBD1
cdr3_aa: ASSSEPRTGVEQY

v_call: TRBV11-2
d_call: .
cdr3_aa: ASSWGGDGYT

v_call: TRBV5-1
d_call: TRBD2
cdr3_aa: ASSLTSGKETQY

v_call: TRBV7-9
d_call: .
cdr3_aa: ASSLVRGPIY

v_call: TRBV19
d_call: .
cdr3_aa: ASSPWQMLANYGYT